A selection of T cell receptor beta chains follows, all from one sample in a study of early T cells in non-severe SARS-CoV-2 infection. TCRdb itself ran the 5' RACE reads through MiXCR, one entry per CDR3 protein. The sample shows under 20,000 distinct CDR3 sequences, more than 4% of them seen only once. Sequencing input: whole blood. The receptors here all came from an adult who was a healthcare worker with PCR-confirmed SARS-CoV-2 infection or an uninfected control (not recorded which). Each CDR3 is given with its conserved first and last residue. D genes are given only for firm matches. The size entry is marked missing in some rows and otherwise reads once, few, many or a size class.

d_gene,v_gene,j_gene,abundance,CDR3nt,CDR3aa
NA,TRBV20-1,TRBJ1-6,many,TGCAGTGCTCGTATTCCGGGCGATAATTCACCCCTCCACTTT,CSARIPGDNSPLHF
NA,TRBV7-2,TRBJ2-5,many,TGTGCCAGCAGCTTCCACGGTGTAGGGGAGACCCAGTACTTC,CASSFHGVGETQYF
NA,TRBV20-1,TRBJ2-1,many,TGCAGTGCTAGAGCCAAGATTAAGGGGGGCTCCTACAATGAGCAGTTCTTC,CSARAKIKGGSYNEQFF
NA,TRBV7-9,TRBJ2-7,many,TGTGCCAGCAGCTTAACAGCTCCCGGTGCCGAGCAGTACTTC,CASSLTAPGAEQYF
NA,TRBV7-2,TRBJ2-3,many,TGTGCCAGCAGCTTACGACAGGACACAGATACGCAGTATTTT,CASSLRQDTDTQYF
NA,TRBV10-1,TRBJ2-5,many,TGCGCCAGCAGTGAGGGCCGGCTGTCAGAGACCCAGTACTTC,CASSEGRLSETQYF
NA,TRBV2,TRBJ2-6,many,TGTGCCAGCACCCCGAGGCGGACACCGGACTCTGGGGCCAACGTCCTGACTTTC,CASTPRRTPDSGANVLTF
TRBD2,TRBV12-3/TRBV12-4,TRBJ2-5,many,TGTGCCAGCAGTTTATCGGGGGGGGCCGGCCAAGAGACCCAGTACTTC,CASSLSGGAGQETQYF
NA,TRBV4-3,TRBJ2-2,few,TGCGCCAGCAGCCAAGAGGCAGGGCACCGGGAGCTGTTTTTT,CASSQEAGHRELFF
NA,TRBV12-3/TRBV12-4,TRBJ1-1,many,TGTGCCAGCAGCCCCATCAACACTGAAGCTTTCTTT,CASSPINTEAFF
NA,TRBV11-1,TRBJ1-2,many,TGTGCCAGCAGCTTCGGCAGATTCTATGGCTACACCTTC,CASSFGRFYGYTF
NA,TRBV29-1,TRBJ2-1,many,TGCAGCGTTAAAGGCGATCTGGACACCCTAAGCTCCTACAATGAGCAGTTCTTC,CSVKGDLDTLSSYNEQFF
NA,TRBV6-2/TRBV6-3,TRBJ2-1,NA,TGTGCCAGCAGTTTGGACGGGTATGTGAATGAGCAGTTCTTC,CASSLDGYVNEQFF
TRBD2,TRBV20-1,TRBJ2-3,many,TGCAGTGCTAGAGAGAGGGAACGCGGAGCGGGGGAAGATACGCAGTATTTT,CSARERERGAGEDTQYF
TRBD1,TRBV11-2,TRBJ2-1,many,TGTGCCAGCAGCTTAGGACAGGGGGTGGGCTTCAATGAGCAGTTCTTC,CASSLGQGVGFNEQFF
TRBD2,TRBV24-1,TRBJ2-1,NA,TGTGCCACCAGTGACCCGGGACTAGCGGGGGGCAATGAGCAGTTCTTC,CATSDPGLAGGNEQFF
NA,TRBV12-3/TRBV12-4,TRBJ1-5,many,TGTGCCAGCAGTTTAGGGCCCCAGGCCCAGCATTTT,CASSLGPQAQHF
TRBD1,TRBV30,TRBJ1-2,many,TGTGCCTGGAGAGGCCCGACAGGGGGTACTCATGGCTACACCTTC,CAWRGPTGGTHGYTF
NA,TRBV5-1,TRBJ1-5,medium-sized,TGCGCCAGCAGCTTGGGGACGGGCCATAGCAATCAGCCCCAGCATTTT,CASSLGTGHSNQPQHF
TRBD2,TRBV11-3,TRBJ2-3,medium-sized,TGTGCCAGCAGCTTAGGACTAGCGGGGGTACCAGATACGCAGTATTTT,CASSLGLAGVPDTQYF
TRBD1,TRBV27,TRBJ1-2,many,TGTGCCAGCAGTTTATCCGGGACAGGCTACAACTATGGCTACACCTTC,CASSLSGTGYNYGYTF
TRBD2,TRBV20-1,TRBJ2-3,many,TGCAGTGCAATTAGCGGGGGGGCGACAGATACGCAGTATTTT,CSAISGGATDTQYF
NA,TRBV12-5,TRBJ2-2,many,TGTGCTAGTGGTTTCCCGAACACGCCGAACACCGGGGAGCTGTTTTTT,CASGFPNTPNTGELFF